The 5 T cell receptor beta chains below come from one sample, sequenced in a study of blood T cell repertoires in COVID-19. Here immunoSEQ multiplex PCR was the method, and the copy in TCRdb shows in-frame clones only, minus some. The table has roughly 100,000 clones, approximately 91% seen once. Sequencing was done on a sample of peripheral blood. The receptors come from a man between 18 and 29 years old with acute or convalescent COVID-19.

As for this clone: A junction end diverges from the germline sequence, so it may reflect a read error. The V and J genes are TRBV6-5 and TRBJ2-4; no firm D call. CDR3 size: 11 residues. Germline CDR1 MNHEY, CDR2 SVGAGI. The CDR3 loop reads CSSEAKNIQYF. The CDR3 nucleotides are TGTTCCAGCGAGGCCAAAAACATTCAGTACTTC.

The chain has TRBV6-6 and TRBJ2-7; 8 bases line up with TRBD1. The CDR3 sequence is 13 residues long. Losses at the gene ends were 7 bases for V and 4 bases for J; bases not matched to a gene: 6. Germline values: CDR1 MNHNY, CDR2 SVGAGI (reference sequence). The CDR3 spells CASKETGAYEQYF. The CDR3 nucleotides are TGTGCCAGCAAGGAGACAGGGGCGTACGAGCAGTACTTC.

This chain connects TRBV7-2 to TRBJ2-3, with a weak D call TRBD1 (6 bases). The V and J ends lost 3 bases and 2 bases respectively, with 15 bases between them. The CDR3 length is 16 residues. Germline V CDR1 and CDR2: SGHTA, FQGNSA. CDR3 protein: CASSFGPPGATDTQYF. CDR3 in DNA: TGTGCCAGCAGCTTCGGACCTCCAGGGGCCACAGATACGCAGTATTTT.

DNA of the CDR3: TGTGCCAGCCGGGAGGCAGGGTACGCATCCTACTCTGGGGCCAACGTCCTGACTTTC. This encodes CASREAGYASYSGANVLTF. The V gene is TRBV27, the J gene TRBJ2-6; 7 bases match TRBD2. This CDR3 has 19 residues. The V gene's germline CDR1 is MNHEY and CDR2 SMNVEV (reference sequence). V shed 8 bases, J shed 0 bases, and the junction held 16 bases outside the gene matches.

V is TRBV6-5 and J is TRBJ1-2; tentatively, D is TRBD1 (6 bases). V dropped 0 bases and J dropped 7 bases, with 12 bases sitting between them. CDR1 is MNHEY, CDR2 SVGAGI, per germline. The CDR3 spans 14 residues. The CDR3 sequence: CASSYSTQGVGYTF. CDR3 in DNA: TGTGCCAGCAGTTACTCGACACAGGGAGTTGGCTACACCTTC.